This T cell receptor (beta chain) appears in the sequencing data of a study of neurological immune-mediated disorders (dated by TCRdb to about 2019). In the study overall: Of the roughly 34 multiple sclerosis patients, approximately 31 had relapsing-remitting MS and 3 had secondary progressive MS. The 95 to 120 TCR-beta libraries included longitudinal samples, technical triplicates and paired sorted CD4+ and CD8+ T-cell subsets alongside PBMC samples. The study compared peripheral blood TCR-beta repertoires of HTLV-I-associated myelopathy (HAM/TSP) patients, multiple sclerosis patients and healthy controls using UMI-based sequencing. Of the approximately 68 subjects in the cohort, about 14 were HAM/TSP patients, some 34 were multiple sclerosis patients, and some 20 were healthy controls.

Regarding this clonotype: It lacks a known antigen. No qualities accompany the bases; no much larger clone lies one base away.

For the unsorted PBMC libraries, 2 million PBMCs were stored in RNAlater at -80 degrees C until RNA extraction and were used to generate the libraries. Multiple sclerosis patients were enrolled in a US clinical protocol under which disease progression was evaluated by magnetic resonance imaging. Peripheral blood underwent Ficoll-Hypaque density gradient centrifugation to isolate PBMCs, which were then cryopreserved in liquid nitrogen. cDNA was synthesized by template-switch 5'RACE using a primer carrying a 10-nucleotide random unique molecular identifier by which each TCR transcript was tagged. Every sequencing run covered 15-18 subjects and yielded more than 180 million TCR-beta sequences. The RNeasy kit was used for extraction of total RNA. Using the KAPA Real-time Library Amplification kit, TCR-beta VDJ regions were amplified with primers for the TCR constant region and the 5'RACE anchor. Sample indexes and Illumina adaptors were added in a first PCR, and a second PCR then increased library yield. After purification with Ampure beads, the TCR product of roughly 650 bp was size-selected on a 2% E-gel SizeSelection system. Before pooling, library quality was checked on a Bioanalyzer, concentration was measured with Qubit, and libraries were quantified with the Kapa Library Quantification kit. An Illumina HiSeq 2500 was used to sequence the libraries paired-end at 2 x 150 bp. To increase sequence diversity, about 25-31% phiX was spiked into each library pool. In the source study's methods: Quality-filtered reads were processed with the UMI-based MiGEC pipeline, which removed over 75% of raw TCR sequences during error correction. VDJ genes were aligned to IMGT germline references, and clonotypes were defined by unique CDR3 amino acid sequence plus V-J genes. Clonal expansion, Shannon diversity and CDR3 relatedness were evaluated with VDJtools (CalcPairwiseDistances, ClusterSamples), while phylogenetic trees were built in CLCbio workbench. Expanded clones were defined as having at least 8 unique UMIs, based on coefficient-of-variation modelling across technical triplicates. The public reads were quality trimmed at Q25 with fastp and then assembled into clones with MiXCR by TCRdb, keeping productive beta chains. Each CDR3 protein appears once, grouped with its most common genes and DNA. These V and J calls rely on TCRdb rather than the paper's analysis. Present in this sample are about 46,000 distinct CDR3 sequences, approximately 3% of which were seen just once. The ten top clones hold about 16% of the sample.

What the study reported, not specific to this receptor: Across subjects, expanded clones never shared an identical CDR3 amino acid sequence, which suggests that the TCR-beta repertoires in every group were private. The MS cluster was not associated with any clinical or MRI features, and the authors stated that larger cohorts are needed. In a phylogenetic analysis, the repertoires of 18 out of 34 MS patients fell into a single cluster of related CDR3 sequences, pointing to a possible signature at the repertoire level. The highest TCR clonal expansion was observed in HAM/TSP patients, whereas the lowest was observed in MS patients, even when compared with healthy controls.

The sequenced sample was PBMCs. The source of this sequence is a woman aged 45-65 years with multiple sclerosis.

The nucleotides read TGTGCCAGCAGGGGAGCGGGACAGGGGATTTCTATATCTCCAGATACGCAGTATTTT. Translated, this is CASRGAGQGISISPDTQYF. Recombination connected TRBV5-8 to TRBJ2-3, with 10 bases in between that match TRBD1. The CDR3 runs 19 residues from the cysteine to the phenylalanine. Left in the record is the CDR3 DNA by itself, 57 bases read in frame from the first base. V is cut back by 5 bases and J by 4 bases, with 19 bases in the junction unmatched. The germline V gene specifies SGHTS as CDR1 and YDEGEE as CDR2.